This T cell receptor (beta chain) emerged from a study of beta chain features in type 1 diabetes. Overall study results and limits: Since sequencing was performed on cDNA, cells with high TCR expression could be over-represented. Moderate but significant shortening of TCRB CDR3s was recorded in all four CD4+ subsets from Type 1 diabetes patients.

This clone occurred a few times. What it binds is not known. Investigators reverse transcribed all isolated RNA, so they sequenced expressed TCRB transcripts. The repertoire was sequenced with immunoSEQ multiplex PCR; TCRdb's copy has only in-frame clones and lacks some. Of 280,000 or so clones in the sample, roughly 15% are singletons; the top ten hold less than 0.02%. Germline V gene lookup returns CDR1 KGHSH and CDR2 LQKENI. This CDR3 comprises 17 residues. The V and J ends lost 2 bases and 1 base respectively, with 15 bases between them. Sequencing was carried out using naive CD4+ T cells from blood. The rearrangement uses TRBV18 and TRBJ1-5; D perhaps matches TRBD1 (5 bases). This TCR derives from a man in his late teens or twenties with type 1 diabetes. The CDR3: CASSPSGWGVSNQPQHF. The CDR3 coding sequence is TGTGCCAGCTCACCATCTGGATGGGGGGTGAGCAATCAGCCCCAGCATTTT.